The 7 T cell receptor beta chains reported below all come from one sample, sequenced in a study of tumor-infiltrating lymphocytes in primary liver carcinoma. Using a constant-region primer together with ProtoScript II reverse transcriptase, TCR beta cDNA was made from 500 ng of total RNA. Three rounds of nested multiplex PCR with slightly modified ARM-PCR produced TCR beta libraries. TRBV1-TRBV30 forward primers paired with a C-beta reverse primer drove the first two PCR rounds, about 10 cycles each. TCRdb reprocessed the multiplex PCR reads via MiXCR and lists one record per CDR3 protein. The data contain about 200,000 distinct CDR3 sequences, almost 65% of them singletons. Unsorted whole blood supplied the RNA, and germline DNA was extracted too. Sequenced input: peripheral blood. Source of these receptors: a woman aged 60-75 years with primary liver carcinoma and hepatitis B virus infection.

With respect to this clonotype: A junction boundary mismatches the germline segment, possibly from a read error. V and J are TRBV11-2 and TRBJ1-2, with TRBD1 identical over 10 bases. This CDR3 comprises 16 residues. Germline CDR1 is SGHAT and CDR2 is FQNNGV. The CDR3 nucleotides are TGTGCCAGCAACTTAAATCGGGGACAGGGGTGGGACGGCTACACCTTC. Translation: CASNLNRGQGWDGYTF.

This clonotype was seen ten or more times. This sequence joins TRBV4-1 and TRBJ1-2, with unresolved D. The CDR3 is 11 amino acids. CDR1 is MGHRA and CDR2 is YSYEKL in the germline V gene. V lost 1 base to trimming and J lost 11 bases, with 8 bases between them. CDR3 nucleotide sequence: TGCGCCAGCAGCCAAGCCAATAGGTACACCTTC. Amino acid sequence: CASSQANRYTF.

This clonotype was counted a few times. The CDR3 sequence: CASTPARGYEQYF. In DNA form, the CDR3 reads TGTGCCAGCACCCCAGCTAGGGGCTACGAGCAGTACTTC. The genes are TRBV25-1 and TRBJ2-7; possible D gene TRBD1, 5 bases. Trimming removed 7 bases at V and 3 bases at J, with 13 bases between. The germline CDR1 and CDR2 sequences are MGHDK and SYGVNS. The CDR3 loop spans 13 amino acids.

A word on this clonotype: Since the CDR3 does not end with the conserved phenylalanine or tryptophan, this likely comes from a read error. The V gene is TRBV29-1, the J gene TRBJ2-1; perhaps TRBD2 as D (6 bases). V lost 7 bases and J lost 7, with 11 bases in between. The V gene's germline CDR1 is SQVTM and CDR2 ANQGSEA. The CDR3 consists of 11 residues. CDR3 sequence: CSADRGNEQFL. CDR3 DNA: TGCAGCGCTGATCGGGGGAATGAGCAGTTCTTG.

The chain has TRBV6-5 and TRBJ2-7; 7 nucleotides align to TRBD2. V was pared by 3 bases and J by 2 bases, with 4 bases of the junction left unmatched. The CDR3 totals 14 residues. Germline-derived CDR1 and CDR2 are MNHEY and SVGAGI. The CDR3 DNA is TGTGCCAGCAGTTATAATGCGGGGGCCTACGAGCAGTACTTC. It translates to CASSYNAGAYEQYF.

The chain recombines TRBV11-3 with TRBJ1-1; the D is unclear. The V end lost 5 bases, the J end lost 1 base, and 11 bases lay between the germline ends. The CDR3 runs 14 residues. Germline V gene lookup returns CDR1 SGHNT and CDR2 YENEEA. CDR3 sequence (DNA): TGTGCCAGCAGCCATGACGGCTCGAACACTGAAGCTTTCTTT. The encoded protein is CASSHDGSNTEAFF.

Concerning this clonotype: At one end the junction does not follow the germline gene, possibly because of a read error. The chain joins TRBV6-4 to TRBJ2-3, with TRBD1 matching 7 bases. The CDR3 loop spans 13 amino acids. Per germline, CDR1 MRHNA and CDR2 SNTAGT. CDR3 nucleotides: TGTGCCAGCAGTGACCCAGGGACAGATACGCACTATTTT. Amino acid sequence: CASSDPGTDTHYF.